The sequence of this T cell receptor (beta chain) was determined in a study of T cells in tuberculosis. About the study: The T cells targeted glucose monomycolate, a mycobacterial lipid, via CD1B.

The CDR3 has 14 amino acids. Germline CDR1 is WNHNN and CDR2 is SYGVQD (reference sequence). Trimming stripped 8 bases from V and 0 bases from J, with 10 bases between. Cells were sorted from thawed PBMC rested overnight and stained with GMM-loaded CD1B tetramer, viability dye and anti-CD3. The lipid loaded on the CD1B tetramers was C32 glucose monomycolate from Rhodococcus equi. Tetramer-negative cells, 90,000 to 100,000 per donor, were also sorted. The data were produced by immunoSEQ multiplex PCR, yet TCRdb's version contains in-frame clones alone and is incomplete. The sample lists about 59,000 clones, 81% occurring once.

This TCR was sampled from an adult woman with latent tuberculosis. The sequenced material came from CD1b-GMM tetramer-negative cells sorted from PBMCs. The V and J genes are TRBV10-1 and TRBJ1-4, with D perhaps matching TRBD1 (5 bases). This chain's CDR3 is CASSSGSTNEKLFF. Here the CDR3 DNA reads TGCGCCAGCTCTTCAGGGTCAACTAATGAAAAACTGTTTTTT.